The rows below give T cell receptor beta chains drawn from one sample of a study of T cell responses to AZD1222 COVID-19 vaccine. TCRdb's table, derived via immunoSEQ multiplex PCR, lists solely in-frame clones and lacks some. This table has 72,000 or so clones, around 90% appearing once. This material consisted of peripheral blood, taken on day 0 of AZD1222 vaccination. The source of these receptors is an adult in good health. CDR3s include the opening cysteine and the closing phenylalanine or tryptophan. Fields, in order: J gene, V gene, CDR3 protein.

j_gene: TRBJ2-7
v_gene: TRBV7-3
CDR3aa: CASSPTSAAFYEQYF

j_gene: TRBJ1-3
v_gene: TRBV9
CDR3aa: CASSADSLRNTIYF

j_gene: TRBJ2-5
v_gene: TRBV15
CDR3aa: CATSRVGDLETQYF

j_gene: TRBJ1-2
v_gene: TRBV6-5
CDR3aa: CASSSRTGGFYGYTF

j_gene: TRBJ1-2
v_gene: TRBV6-2/TRBV6-3
CDR3aa: CASSFPTGYVGYTF

j_gene: TRBJ2-3
v_gene: TRBV30
CDR3aa: CAWGTGGDTQYF

j_gene: TRBJ2-5
v_gene: TRBV11-2
CDR3aa: CASSPGRSETQYF

j_gene: TRBJ1-4
v_gene: TRBV9
CDR3aa: CASSLSVEKLFF

j_gene: TRBJ1-4
v_gene: TRBV5-4
CDR3aa: CASSRDRTSHNEKLFF

j_gene: TRBJ2-5
v_gene: TRBV2
CDR3aa: CASRVTAGIETQYF

j_gene: TRBJ1-1
v_gene: TRBV9
CDR3aa: CASSEGGVGNTEAFF

j_gene: TRBJ1-6
v_gene: TRBV6-5
CDR3aa: CASSEERLPLHF

j_gene: TRBJ1-1
v_gene: TRBV30
CDR3aa: CAARTVMNTEAFF

j_gene: TRBJ1-4
v_gene: TRBV5-1
CDR3aa: CASSLAPATNEKLFF

j_gene: TRBJ2-5
v_gene: TRBV19
CDR3aa: CASRRGVQETQYF

j_gene: TRBJ1-2
v_gene: TRBV6-5
CDR3aa: CASRVSLQLDSYTF

j_gene: TRBJ1-1
v_gene: TRBV29-1
CDR3aa: CSVARANGAEAFF